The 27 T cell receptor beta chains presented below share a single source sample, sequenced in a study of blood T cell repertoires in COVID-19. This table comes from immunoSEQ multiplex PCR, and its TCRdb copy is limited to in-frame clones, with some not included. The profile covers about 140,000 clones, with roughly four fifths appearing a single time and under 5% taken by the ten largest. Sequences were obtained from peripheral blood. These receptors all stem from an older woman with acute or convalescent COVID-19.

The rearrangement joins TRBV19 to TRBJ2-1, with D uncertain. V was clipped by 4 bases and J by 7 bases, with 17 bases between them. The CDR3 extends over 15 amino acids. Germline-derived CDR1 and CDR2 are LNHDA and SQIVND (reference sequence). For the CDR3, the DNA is TGTGCCAGTAGTAAGACACATAACCCTGGGAATGAGCAGTTCTTC. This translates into CASSKTHNPGNEQFF. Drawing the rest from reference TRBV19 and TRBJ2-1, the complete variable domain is DGGITQSPKYLFRKEGQNVTLSCEQNLNHDAMYWYRQDPGQGLRLIYYSQIVNDFQKGDIAEGYSVSREKKESFPLTVTSAQKNPTAFYLCASSKTHNPGNEQFFGPGTRLTVL.

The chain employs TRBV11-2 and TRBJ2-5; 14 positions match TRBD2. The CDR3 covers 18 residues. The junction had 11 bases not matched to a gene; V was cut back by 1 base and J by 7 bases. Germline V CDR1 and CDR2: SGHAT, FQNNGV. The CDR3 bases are TGTGCCAGCAGCTTAGGGACTAGCGGGAGGAAGTATGGGGGGACCCAGTACTTC. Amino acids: CASSLGTSGRKYGGTQYF.

This chain's CDR3 is CASSQRTTNTGELFF. The CDR3 DNA reads as TGTGCCAGCAGCCAACGAACTACGAACACCGGGGAGCTGTTTTTT. The chain employs TRBV3-1 (or the pseudogene TRBV3-2) and TRBJ2-2; D remains ambiguous. Trimming left V 2 bases short and J 0 bases short, with 7 bases between. The CDR3 runs to 15 residues. Germline V gene data show CDR1 as LGHDT and CDR2 as YNNKEL (reference sequence).

The CDR3 loop reads CASSLDGGYGYTF. DNA for the CDR3: TGCGCCAGCAGCTTGGATGGCGGCTATGGCTACACCTTC. This chain uses TRBV5-1 with TRBJ1-2; no firm D call. The ends were cut back, 0 bases at V and 4 bases at J, with 7 bases in the middle. The CDR3 extends over 13 amino acids. From germline, CDR1 is SGHRS and CDR2 YFSETQ.

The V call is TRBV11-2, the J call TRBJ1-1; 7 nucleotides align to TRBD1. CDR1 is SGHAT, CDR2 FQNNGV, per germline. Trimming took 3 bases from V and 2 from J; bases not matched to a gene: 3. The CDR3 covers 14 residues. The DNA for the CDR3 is TGTGCCAGCAGCTTGACAGGGATTAACACTGAAGCTTTCTTT. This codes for CASSLTGINTEAFF. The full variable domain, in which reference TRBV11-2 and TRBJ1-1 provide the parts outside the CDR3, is EAGVAQSPRYKIIEKRQSVAFWCNPISGHATLYWYQQILGQGPKLLIQFQNNGVVDDSQLPKDRFSAERLKGVDSTLKIQPAKLEDSAVYLCASSLTGINTEAFFGQGTRLTVV.

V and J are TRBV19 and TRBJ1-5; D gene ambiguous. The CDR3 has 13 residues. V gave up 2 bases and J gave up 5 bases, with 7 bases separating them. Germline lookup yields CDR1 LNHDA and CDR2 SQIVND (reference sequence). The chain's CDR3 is CASSIYRDQPQHF. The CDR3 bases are TGTGCCAGTAGTATATACCGGGATCAGCCCCAGCATTTT. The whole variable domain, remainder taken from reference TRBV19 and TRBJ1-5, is DGGITQSPKYLFRKEGQNVTLSCEQNLNHDAMYWYRQDPGQGLRLIYYSQIVNDFQKGDIAEGYSVSREKKESFPLTVTSAQKNPTAFYLCASSIYRDQPQHFGDGTRLSIL.

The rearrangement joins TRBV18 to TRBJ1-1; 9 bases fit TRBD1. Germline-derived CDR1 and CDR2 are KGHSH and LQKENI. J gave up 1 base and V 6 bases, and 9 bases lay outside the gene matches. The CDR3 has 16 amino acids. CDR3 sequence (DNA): TGTGCCAGCTCCTGGGGACAGGGAACTTCGAACACTGAAGCTTTCTTT. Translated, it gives CASSWGQGTSNTEAFF. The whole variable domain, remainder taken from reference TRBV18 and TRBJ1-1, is NAGVMQNPRHLVRRRGQEARLRCSPMKGHSHVYWYRQLPEEGLKFMVYLQKENIIDESGMPKERFSAEFPKEGPSILRIQQVVRGDSAAYFCASSWGQGTSNTEAFFGQGTRLTVV.

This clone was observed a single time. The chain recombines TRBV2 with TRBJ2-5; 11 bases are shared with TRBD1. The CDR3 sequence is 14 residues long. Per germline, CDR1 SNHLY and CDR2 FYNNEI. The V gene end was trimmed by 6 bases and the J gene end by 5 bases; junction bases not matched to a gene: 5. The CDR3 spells CASSRDRGFETQYF. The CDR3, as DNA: TGTGCCAGCAGCCGGGACAGGGGGTTTGAGACCCAGTACTTC.

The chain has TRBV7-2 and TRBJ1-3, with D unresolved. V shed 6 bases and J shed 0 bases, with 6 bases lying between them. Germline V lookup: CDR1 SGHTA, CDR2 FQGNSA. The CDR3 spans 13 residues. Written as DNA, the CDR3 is TGTGCCAGCAGGTACGGCTCTGGAAACACCATATATTTT. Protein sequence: CASRYGSGNTIYF.

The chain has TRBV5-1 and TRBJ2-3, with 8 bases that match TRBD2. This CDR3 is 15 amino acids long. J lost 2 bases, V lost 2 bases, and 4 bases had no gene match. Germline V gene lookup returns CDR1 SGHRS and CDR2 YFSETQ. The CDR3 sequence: CASSFLAGITDTQYF. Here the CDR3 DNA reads TGCGCCAGCAGCTTTTTAGCGGGGATCACAGATACGCAGTATTTT. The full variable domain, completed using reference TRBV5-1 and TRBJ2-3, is KAGVTQTPRYLIKTRGQQVTLSCSPISGHRSVSWYQQTPGQGLQFLFEYFSETQRNKGNFPGRFSGRQFSNSRSEMNVSTLELGDSALYLCASSFLAGITDTQYFGPGTRLTVL.

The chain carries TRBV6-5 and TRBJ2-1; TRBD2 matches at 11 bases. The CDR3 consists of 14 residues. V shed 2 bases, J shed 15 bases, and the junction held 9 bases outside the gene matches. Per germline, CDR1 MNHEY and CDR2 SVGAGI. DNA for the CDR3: TGTGCCAGCAGTTACATTCGACTAGCGGGACAGTTGTTCTTC. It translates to CASSYIRLAGQLFF.

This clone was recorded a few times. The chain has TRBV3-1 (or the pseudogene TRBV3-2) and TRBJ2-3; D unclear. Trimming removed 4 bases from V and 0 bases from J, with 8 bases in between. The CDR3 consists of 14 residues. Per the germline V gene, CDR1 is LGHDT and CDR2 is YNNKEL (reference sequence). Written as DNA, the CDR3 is TGTGCCAGCAGCCGCTGGCAGAGCACAGATACGCAGTATTTT. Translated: CASSRWQSTDTQYF.

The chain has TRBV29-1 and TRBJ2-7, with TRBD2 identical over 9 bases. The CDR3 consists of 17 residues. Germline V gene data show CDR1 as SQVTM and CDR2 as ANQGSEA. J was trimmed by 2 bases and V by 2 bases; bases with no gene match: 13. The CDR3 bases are TGCAGCGTTGAATTAGCGGGAGAAATTACAGACCCCTACGAGCAGTACTTC. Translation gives CSVELAGEITDPYEQYF.

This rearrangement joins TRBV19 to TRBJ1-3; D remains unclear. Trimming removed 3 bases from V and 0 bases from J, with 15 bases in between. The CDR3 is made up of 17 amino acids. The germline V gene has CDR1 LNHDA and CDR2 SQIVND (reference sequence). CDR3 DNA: TGTGCCAGTAGTATCCTTTATTCCGAGAGCTCTGGAAACACCATATATTTT. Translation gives CASSILYSESSGNTIYF.

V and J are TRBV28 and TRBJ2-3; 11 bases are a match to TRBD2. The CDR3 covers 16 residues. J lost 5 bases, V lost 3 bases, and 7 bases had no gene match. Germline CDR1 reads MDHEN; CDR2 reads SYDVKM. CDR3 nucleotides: TGTGCCAGCAGTTTGGGTACAGGGACTAGCGGAGATACGCAGTATTTT. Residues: CASSLGTGTSGDTQYF.

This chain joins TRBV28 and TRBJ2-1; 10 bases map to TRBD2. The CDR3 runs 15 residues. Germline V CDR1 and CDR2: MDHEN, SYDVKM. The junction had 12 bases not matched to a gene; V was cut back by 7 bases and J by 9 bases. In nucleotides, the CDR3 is TGTGCCAGCACCAGAAGCGGGAGGGTCTGGGGTGAGCAGTTCTTC. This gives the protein CASTRSGRVWGEQFF. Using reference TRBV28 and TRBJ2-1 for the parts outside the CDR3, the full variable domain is DVKVTQSSRYLVKRTGEKVFLECVQDMDHENMFWYRQDPGLGLRLIYFSYDVKMKEKGDIPEGYSVSREKKERFSLILESASTNQTSMYLCASTRSGRVWGEQFFGPGTRLTVL.

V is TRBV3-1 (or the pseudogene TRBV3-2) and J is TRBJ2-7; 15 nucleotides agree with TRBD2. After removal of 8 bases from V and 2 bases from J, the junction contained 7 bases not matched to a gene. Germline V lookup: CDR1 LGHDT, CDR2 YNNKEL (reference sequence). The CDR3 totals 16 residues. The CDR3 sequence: CASCRTSGREAYEQYF. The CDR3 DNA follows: TGTGCCAGCTGTAGGACTAGCGGGAGGGAGGCCTACGAGCAGTACTTC.

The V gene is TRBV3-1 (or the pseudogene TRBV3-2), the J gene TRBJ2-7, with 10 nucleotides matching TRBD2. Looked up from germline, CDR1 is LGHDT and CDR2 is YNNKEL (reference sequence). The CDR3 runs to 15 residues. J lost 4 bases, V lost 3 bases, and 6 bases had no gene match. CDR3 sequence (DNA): TGTGCCAGCAGCCATTTCCTAGCGGGAGAATACGAGCAGTACTTC. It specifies CASSHFLAGEYEQYF.

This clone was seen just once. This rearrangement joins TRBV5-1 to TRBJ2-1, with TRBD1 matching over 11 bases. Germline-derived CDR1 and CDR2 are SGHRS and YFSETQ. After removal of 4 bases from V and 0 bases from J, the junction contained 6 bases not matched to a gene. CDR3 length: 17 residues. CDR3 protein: CASSLGTGGASYNEQFF. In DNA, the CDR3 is TGCGCCAGCAGCCTGGGGACAGGGGGAGCCTCCTACAATGAGCAGTTCTTC.

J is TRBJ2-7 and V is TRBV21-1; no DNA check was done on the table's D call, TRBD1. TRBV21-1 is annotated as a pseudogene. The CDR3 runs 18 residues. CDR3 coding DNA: TGTGCCAGCAGCTTAGACAGGGGGGCAGGCCCAGGGGGCTACGAGCAGTACTTC. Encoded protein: CASSLDRGAGPGGYEQYF.

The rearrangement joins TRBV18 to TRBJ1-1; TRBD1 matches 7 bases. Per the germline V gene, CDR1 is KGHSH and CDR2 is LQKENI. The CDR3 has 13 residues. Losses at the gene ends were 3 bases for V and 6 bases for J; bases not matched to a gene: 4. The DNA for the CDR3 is TGTGCCAGCTCACCCGACAGGGAGGCTGAAGCTTTCTTT. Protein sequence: CASSPDREAEAFF.

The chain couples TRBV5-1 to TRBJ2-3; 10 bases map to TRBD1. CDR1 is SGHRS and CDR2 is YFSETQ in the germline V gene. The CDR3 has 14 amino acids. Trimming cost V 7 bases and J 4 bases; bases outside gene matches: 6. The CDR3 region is CASCRDRGADTQYF. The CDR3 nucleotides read TGCGCCAGCTGCCGGGACAGGGGAGCAGATACGCAGTATTTT.

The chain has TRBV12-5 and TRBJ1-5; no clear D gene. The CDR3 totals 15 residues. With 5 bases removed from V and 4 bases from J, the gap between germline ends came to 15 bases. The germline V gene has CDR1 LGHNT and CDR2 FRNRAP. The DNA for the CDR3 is TGTGCTAGTGGTAGATTTTTGACTTTAAATCAGCCCCAGCATTTT. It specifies CASGRFLTLNQPQHF. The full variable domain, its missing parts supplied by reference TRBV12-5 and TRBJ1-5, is DARVTQTPRHKVTEMGQEVTMRCQPILGHNTVFWYRQTMMQGLELLAYFRNRAPLDDSGMPKDRFSAEMPDATLATLKIQPSEPRDSAVYFCASGRFLTLNQPQHFGDGTRLSIL.

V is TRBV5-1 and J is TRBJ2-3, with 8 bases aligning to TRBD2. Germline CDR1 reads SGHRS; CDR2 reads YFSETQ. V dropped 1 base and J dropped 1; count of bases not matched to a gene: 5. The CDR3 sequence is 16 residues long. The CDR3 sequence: CASSLRPLAGTDTQYF. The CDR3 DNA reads TGCGCCAGCAGCTTGAGACCACTAGCGGGCACAGATACGCAGTATTTT.

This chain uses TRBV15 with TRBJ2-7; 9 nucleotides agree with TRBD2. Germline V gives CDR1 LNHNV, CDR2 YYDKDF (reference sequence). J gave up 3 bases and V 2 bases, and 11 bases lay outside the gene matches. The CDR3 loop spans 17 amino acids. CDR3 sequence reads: CATSRSLSGSYLYEQYF. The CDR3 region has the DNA TGTGCCACCAGCAGATCCCTTAGCGGGAGCTACCTCTACGAGCAGTACTTC.

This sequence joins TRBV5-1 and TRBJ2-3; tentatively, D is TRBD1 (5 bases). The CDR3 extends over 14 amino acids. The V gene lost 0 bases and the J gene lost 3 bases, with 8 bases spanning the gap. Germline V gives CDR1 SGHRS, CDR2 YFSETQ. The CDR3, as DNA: TGCGCCAGCAGCTTGGCTGCAGGGACAGATACGCAGTATTTT. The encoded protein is CASSLAAGTDTQYF.

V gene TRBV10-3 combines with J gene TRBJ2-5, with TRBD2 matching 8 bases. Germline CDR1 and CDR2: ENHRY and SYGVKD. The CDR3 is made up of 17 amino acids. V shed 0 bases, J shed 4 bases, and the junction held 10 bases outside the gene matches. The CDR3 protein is CAISESRLAGRPETQYF. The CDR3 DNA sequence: TGTGCCATCAGTGAGTCGCGGCTAGCGGGCCGGCCAGAGACCCAGTACTTC.